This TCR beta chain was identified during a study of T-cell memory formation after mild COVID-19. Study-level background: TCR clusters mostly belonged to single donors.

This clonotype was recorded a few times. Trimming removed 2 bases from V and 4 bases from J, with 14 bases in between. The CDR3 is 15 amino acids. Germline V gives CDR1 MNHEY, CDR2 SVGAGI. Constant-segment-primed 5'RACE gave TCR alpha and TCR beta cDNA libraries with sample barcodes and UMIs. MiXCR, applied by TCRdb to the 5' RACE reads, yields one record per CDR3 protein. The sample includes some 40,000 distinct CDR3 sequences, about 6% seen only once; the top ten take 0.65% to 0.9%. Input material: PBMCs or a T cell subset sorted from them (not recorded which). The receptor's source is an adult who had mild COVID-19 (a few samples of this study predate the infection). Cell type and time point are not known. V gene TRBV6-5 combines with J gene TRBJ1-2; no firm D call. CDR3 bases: TGTGCCAGCAGTTACAGGGCCCCGGGGAGCTATGGCTACACCTTC. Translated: CASSYRAPGSYGYTF.